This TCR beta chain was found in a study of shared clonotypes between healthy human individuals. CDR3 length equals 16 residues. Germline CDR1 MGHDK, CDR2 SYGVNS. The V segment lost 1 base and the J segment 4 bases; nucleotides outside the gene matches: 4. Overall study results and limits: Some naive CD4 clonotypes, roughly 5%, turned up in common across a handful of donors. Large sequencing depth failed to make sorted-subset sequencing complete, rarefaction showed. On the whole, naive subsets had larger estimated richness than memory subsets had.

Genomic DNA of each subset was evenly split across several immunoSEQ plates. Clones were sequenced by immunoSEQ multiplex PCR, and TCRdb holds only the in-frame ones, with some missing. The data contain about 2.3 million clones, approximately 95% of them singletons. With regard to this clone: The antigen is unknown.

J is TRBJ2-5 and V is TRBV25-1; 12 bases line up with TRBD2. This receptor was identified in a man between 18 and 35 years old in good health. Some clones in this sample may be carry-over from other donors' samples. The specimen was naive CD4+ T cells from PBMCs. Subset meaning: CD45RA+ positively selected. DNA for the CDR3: TGTGCCAGCAGTGAATCGCCGACTAGCGGGAGAGAGACCCAGTACTTC. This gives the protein CASSESPTSGRETQYF. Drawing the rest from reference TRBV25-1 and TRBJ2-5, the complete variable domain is EADIYQTPRYLVIGTGKKITLECSQTMGHDKMYWYQQDPGMELHLIHYSYGVNSTEKGDLSSESTVSRIRTEHFPLTLESARPSHTSQYLCASSESPTSGRETQYFGPGTRLLVL.